The T cell receptor beta chain described here comes from a study of shared T cell receptors in the human thymus. Germline CDR1 is SNHLY and CDR2 is FYNNEI. The CDR3 contains 17 residues. Trimming pared 6 bases from V and 0 bases from J, leaving 18 bases between. Here immunoSEQ multiplex PCR was the method, and the copy in TCRdb shows in-frame clones only, minus some. The sample consists of about 660,000 clones, approximately 90% of them appearing once. The data also belong to a second study, concerning human thymus T cells. This second report adds: Healthy Finnish infants having corrective surgery for congenital heart defects served as donors. Thymus specimens were resections from corrective heart surgery. In unrelated individuals, thymic repertoires overlapped highly, according to related research.

The sequenced material came from thymocytes. The clonotype comes from a boy younger than two with a congenital heart defect. The J gene is TRBJ1-5, the V gene TRBV2; no firm D call. DNA of the CDR3: TGTGCCAGCAGGTCTACCGGTATCGAGGATAGCAATCAGCCCCAGCATTTT. As protein: CASRSTGIEDSNQPQHF.